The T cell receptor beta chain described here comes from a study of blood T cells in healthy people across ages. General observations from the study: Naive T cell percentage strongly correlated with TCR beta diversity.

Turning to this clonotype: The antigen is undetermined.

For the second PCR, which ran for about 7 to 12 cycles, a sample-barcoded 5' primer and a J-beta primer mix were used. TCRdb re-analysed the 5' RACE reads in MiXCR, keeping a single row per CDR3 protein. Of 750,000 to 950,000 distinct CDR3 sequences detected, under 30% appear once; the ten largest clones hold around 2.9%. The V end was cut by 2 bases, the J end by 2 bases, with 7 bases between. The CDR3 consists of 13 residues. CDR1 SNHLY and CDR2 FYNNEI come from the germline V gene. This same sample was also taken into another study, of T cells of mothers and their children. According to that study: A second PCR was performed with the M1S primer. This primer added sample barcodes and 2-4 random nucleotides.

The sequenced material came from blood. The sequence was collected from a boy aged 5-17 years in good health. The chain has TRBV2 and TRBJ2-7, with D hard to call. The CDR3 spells CASSELGTYEQYF. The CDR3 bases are TGTGCCAGCAGTGAATTAGGGACCTACGAGCAGTACTTC.